This T cell receptor (beta chain) is from a study of T cell responses to AZD1222 COVID-19 vaccine (dated by TCRdb to the early 2020s). With regard to the full study: AZD1222 recipients whose second dose came at about 4 weeks and those whose second dose came at about 12 weeks were combined into one group, since spike-specific TCR depth and breadth did not differ between the two schedules. Enrollment into the trials was organized by age into subgroups of 18-55, 56-69 and 70-plus years, and those subgroups contained roughly 150, 30 and 60 TCR-sequenced participants, respectively. A total of 230 to 250 trial participants underwent TCR sequencing, of whom 200 to 220 received two doses of AZD1222 and about 26 received two doses of the MenACWY control vaccine.

Here is what the overall study found, with its caveats: Because no day 14 peak-response samples were available, repertoires were characterized only after the peak T cell response. Conclusions about previously exposed vaccinees are limited, since just a handful of AZD1222 recipients were seropositive for SARS-CoV-2 at baseline. Nearly half of unique spike-specific TCRs reportedly recognized epitopes outside regions mutated in the B.1.351 and B.1.1.7 variants. After two AZD1222 doses, both the breadth and the depth of spike-specific TCRs were significantly higher than at day 0 and than in MenACWY recipients. In the small 56-69-year group, the increase in depth fell short of significance, most likely because of low power. Participants were mostly white British and included more females than males, and it was suggested by the authors that clonal diversity may have been underestimated. CD4 TCRs associated with the vaccine covered the entire spike protein, and the dominant responses were in regions 160-218 and 743-854.

Reading from cysteine to phenylalanine, the CDR3 counts 17 amino acids. Only CDR3 DNA is held: 51 bases, read in frame from base 1. Germline trimming amounts to 5 bases on V and 4 bases on J, with 13 as the count of junction bases outside the gene matches. The germline V gene encodes CDR1 LNHDA and CDR2 SQIVND (reference sequence). Details on this clone: It has no known antigen specificity. Base qualities are not recorded, but no much larger clone differs from it by a single base.

The CDR3 regions of human TCRbeta chains were analyzed by immunosequencing. On the authors' methods: Repertoire TCRs were matched against a reference library of SARS-CoV-2-specific TCRs generated with the MIRA antigen-specificity platform. Breadth meant the fraction of unique TCRs that were SARS-CoV-2-associated, whereas depth meant the fraction of total T cells that were SARS-CoV-2-associated. Using the MIRA data, every spike-specific TCR was mapped to the spike region that the TCR reacted to and assigned to either a CD4 or a CD8 class. Log10-transformed breadth and depth values were compared by one-way ANOVA with Sidak's multiple comparisons tests. In TCRdb, the immuneACCESS table is reduced to in-frame sequences with V and J assigned. These tables do not hold every clone; where another copy was compared, an unresolved V gene accounts for under half, and the others remain unexplained. The DNA gave D and trimming, while V, J and clone size come from that table. The sample table shows 95,000 to 110,000 clones, and 91% are seen once. The ten largest account for around 45% of the sample.

What the time point label conveys for this sample: baseline before first vaccination. Samples from vaccinated people were obtained from the UK trials COV001 and COV002, which included a single-blind randomized controlled phase 2/3 trial of AZD1222 (ChAdOx1 nCoV-19) in healthy adults. For TCRbeta chain sequencing, PBMC samples from trial participants were taken at day 0 and at day 28 after the second dose. The sequencing here drew on peripheral blood, taken on day 0 of AZD1222 vaccination. This clonotype originated in an adult in good health. The receptor chain draws on TRBV19 and TRBJ2-1; TRBD1 fits 8 bases in the junction. The nucleotide sequence reads as follows: TGTGCCAGTAGTTCTCCGGGACAGGCTATACGGTACAATGAGCAGTTCTTC. This encodes CASSSPGQAIRYNEQFF. Extended through the reference TRBV19 and TRBJ2-1 proteins, this CDR3 yields the full variable domain: DGGITQSPKYLFRKEGQNVTLSCEQNLNHDAMYWYRQDPGQGLRLIYYSQIVNDFQKGDIAEGYSVSREKKESFPLTVTSAQKNPTAFYLCASSSPGQAIRYNEQFFGPGTRLTVL.